This is a list of T cell receptor beta chains from one sample in a study of cytomegalovirus exposure and HLA in healthy donors. Assay used: immunoSEQ multiplex PCR; TCRdb lists only in-frame clones, some missing. The repertoire holds about 57,000 clones, with around 70% as singletons. The sequenced sample consisted of PBMCs. The receptors shown here come from a woman in her forties or fifties in good health and CMV-seronegative. Each CDR3 is given with its conserved first and last residue. Each record gives: CDR3 length, D gene, J gene, V gene, clone size, CDR3 protein, CDR3 DNA. A D gene is named only where the DNA matches it firmly. Size tells how often a clone was seen (once, few, many) or the class of an expanded clone, and some rows leave it out.

>14|TRBD1|TRBJ1-1|TRBV18|-
CASSPETGGSEAFF
TGTGCCAGCTCACCCGAGACAGGGGGTTCTGAAGCTTTCTTT
>15|-|TRBJ2-2|TRBV5-1|-
CASSSGLSNTGELFF
TGCGCCAGCAGTTCCGGACTATCAAACACCGGGGAGCTGTTTTTT
>13|-|TRBJ2-7|TRBV15|-
CATSPGTSYEQYF
TGTGCCACTTCCCCCGGGACTTCCTACGAGCAGTACTTC
>14|-|TRBJ2-3|TRBV6-5|-
CASSWGVPPDTQYF
TGTGCCAGCAGTTGGGGAGTCCCCCCAGATACGCAGTATTTT
>15|TRBD2|TRBJ2-1|TRBV5-1|-
CASSSGTSVNNEQFF
TGCGCCAGCAGCTCCGGGACTAGCGTAAACAATGAGCAGTTCTTC
>13|-|TRBJ1-5|TRBV6-1|-
CASRDTSLRPQHF
TGTGCCAGCAGGGACACATCTTTAAGGCCCCAGCATTTT
>15|-|TRBJ2-5|TRBV19|-
CASSIDRQGWETQYF
TGTGCCAGTAGTATAGATCGGCAGGGTTGGGAGACCCAGTACTTC
>13|-|TRBJ1-2|TRBV6-6|-
CASSPGDNYGYTF
TGTGCCAGCAGTCCCGGAGATAACTATGGCTACACCTTC
>14|-|TRBJ2-2|TRBV5-1|-
CASSFDRNTGELFF
TGCGCCAGCAGCTTTGACAGAAACACCGGGGAGCTGTTTTTT
>14|-|TRBJ2-7|TRBV6-5|-
CASSTGDQTFLLYF
TGTGCCAGCAGTACGGGGGACCAAACATTTTTGCTGTACTTC
>17|TRBD1|TRBJ1-4|TRBV7-9|-
CASSLILPTGGDEKLFF
TGTGCCAGCAGCCTGATTTTACCGACAGGGGGCGATGAAAAACTGTTTTTT
>13|-|TRBJ1-1|TRBV29-1|-
CSVQGGEGSEAFF
TGCAGCGTCCAAGGGGGGGAAGGGTCTGAAGCTTTCTTT
>18|TRBD1|TRBJ1-2|TRBV7-2|-
CASSSSPPGARGPNGYTF
TGTGCCAGCAGCTCCTCCCCCCCCGGGGCCAGGGGGCCCAATGGCTACACCTTC
>19|TRBD1|TRBJ2-5|TRBV30|-
CAWTRFSGTGGLWTETQYF
TGTGCCTGGACCCGTTTTTCGGGGACAGGGGGCTTGTGGACGGAGACCCAGTACTTC
>14|-|TRBJ1-1|TRBV28|once
CASSPLGPNTEAFF
TGTGCCAGTAGTCCACTAGGCCCGAACACTGAAGCTTTCTTT
>14|-|TRBJ2-6|TRBV7-2|-
CAWRGDSGANVLTF
TGTGCTTGGAGGGGCGATTCTGGGGCCAACGTCCTGACTTTC
>12|-|TRBJ1-5|TRBV7-9|-
CASSSGERPQHF
TGTGCCAGCAGCTCGGGGGAGAGGCCCCAGCATTTT
>15|-|TRBJ1-6|TRBV28|few
CASSLPGQRRSPLHF
TGTGCCAGCAGCCTTCCGGGACAACGGAGGTCACCCCTCCACTTT
>12|-|TRBJ1-4|TRBV7-9|-
CSSSPQGQGLFF
TGTTCCAGCAGCCCGCAAGGGCAGGGGCTGTTTTTT
>15|TRBD2|TRBJ2-7|TRBV27|few
CATPGGTRPPAEQYF
TGTGCCACCCCGGGGGGGACGCGTCCACCGGCCGAGCAGTACTTC
>14|TRBD1|TRBJ1-2|TRBV4-3|once
CASSLSGQGEGYTF
TGCGCCAGCAGCCTTTCGGGACAGGGGGAGGGCTACACCTTC
>13|-|TRBJ1-5|TRBV29-1|-
CSVAPRANQPQHF
TGCAGCGTTGCTCCCAGGGCTAATCAGCCCCAGCATTTT
>17|TRBD2|TRBJ2-3|TRBV28|-
CASSYLGTTIYTDTQYF
TGTGCCAGCAGCTACCTAGGGACTACAATTTACACAGATACGCAGTATTTT
>15|TRBD1|TRBJ1-1|TRBV7-9|-
CASRPGQGLATEAFF
TGTGCCAGCAGACCCGGACAGGGCTTGGCAACTGAAGCTTTCTTT
>13|-|TRBJ1-3|TRBV7-8|-
CASSRESGNTIYF
TGTGCCAGCAGCCGAGAGTCGGGAAACACCATATATTTT
>15|-|TRBJ1-1|TRBV5-1|few
CASSVVPRADTEAFF
TGCGCCAGCAGCGTGGTCCCCAGGGCCGACACTGAAGCTTTCTTT
>11|-|TRBJ2-3|TRBV15|-
CATRRTDTQYF
TGTGCCACCCGGAGGACAGATACGCAGTATTTT
>14|TRBD1|TRBJ1-5|TRBV19|-
CASSPDRANKPQHF
TGTGCCAGTAGTCCGGACAGGGCGAATAAGCCCCAGCATTTT
>16|TRBD2|TRBJ2-2|TRBV4-2|-
CASSQEVAGSAGELFF
TGTGCCAGCAGCCAAGAGGTAGCGGGCAGTGCTGGGGAGCTGTTTTTT
>14|-|TRBJ1-6|TRBV28|-
CASSLEGGGTPLHF
TGTGCCAGCAGTTTAGAAGGGGGTGGCACACCCCTCCACTTT
>15|-|TRBJ2-1|TRBV5-1|-
CASSPSPGVAAEQFF
TGCGCCAGCAGCCCCTCCCCGGGAGTAGCGGCTGAGCAGTTCTTC
>14|-|TRBJ1-5|TRBV6-5|-
CASSYSPGAQPQHF
TGTGCCAGCAGTTACTCGCCAGGGGCTCAGCCCCAGCATTTT
>15|-|TRBJ2-5|TRBV5-1|-
CASSPGGQIVETQYF
TGCGCCAGCAGCCCCGGTGGGCAGATAGTAGAGACCCAGTACTTC
>14|TRBD2|TRBJ2-7|TRBV7-2|-
CASSRSGTSYEQYF
TGTGCCAGCAGCCGCAGCGGGACCTCCTACGAGCAGTACTTC
>11|-|TRBJ1-1|TRBV6-6|-
CASSSDTEAFF
TGTGCCAGCAGTTCTGACACTGAAGCTTTCTTT
>19|-|TRBJ1-5|TRBV5-8|few
CASSLRYRGELYSNQPQHF
TGTGCCAGCAGCTTGAGATACCGGGGGGAACTTTATAGCAATCAGCCCCAGCATTTT
>15|TRBD1|TRBJ1-5|TRBV18|-
CASSPGTGWKQPQHF
TGTGCCAGCTCACCAGGGACAGGGTGGAAACAGCCCCAGCATTTT
>12|TRBD1|TRBJ1-1|TRBV14|few
CASSPGQGNAFF
TGTGCCAGCAGCCCAGGACAGGGGAATGCTTTCTTT
>14|TRBD1|TRBJ1-5|TRBV28|-
CASSSRQGGQPQHF
TGTGCCAGCAGTTCTCGACAGGGGGGTCAGCCCCAGCATTTT
>17|TRBD1|TRBJ1-5|TRBV5-8|-
CASSLALQGASNQPQHF
TGTGCCAGCAGCTTGGCTCTCCAGGGGGCCAGCAATCAGCCCCAGCATTTT
>16|TRBD1|TRBJ2-1|TRBV7-9|-
CASTSPTGTGVNEQFF
TGTGCCAGCACCTCCCCAACCGGGACAGGGGTCAATGAGCAGTTCTTC
>16|-|TRBJ1-1|TRBV6-5|-
CASSYGAGGGSTEAFF
TGTGCCAGCAGTTACGGCGCGGGAGGCGGAAGCACTGAAGCTTTCTTT
>13|-|TRBJ2-3|TRBV7-2|-
CASSLVVSDTQYF
TGTGCCAGCAGCTTAGTAGTGTCAGATACGCAGTATTTT
>11|-|TRBJ2-5|TRBV20-1|-
CSARPEETQYF
TGCAGTGCTAGACCGGAGGAGACCCAGTACTTC
>13|-|TRBJ2-3|TRBV5-1|-
CASSDRGTDTQYF
TGCGCCAGCAGCGACCGGGGCACAGATACGCAGTATTTT
>16|-|TRBJ1-2|TRBV28|-
CASGRMGGALDYGYTF
TGTGCCAGCGGACGCATGGGGGGGGCGCTTGACTATGGCTACACCTTC
>18|TRBD1|TRBJ2-7|TRBV27|-
CASSKPPQTGGLPIEQYF
TGTGCCAGCAGCAAACCCCCTCAGACAGGGGGCCTCCCTATTGAGCAGTACTTC